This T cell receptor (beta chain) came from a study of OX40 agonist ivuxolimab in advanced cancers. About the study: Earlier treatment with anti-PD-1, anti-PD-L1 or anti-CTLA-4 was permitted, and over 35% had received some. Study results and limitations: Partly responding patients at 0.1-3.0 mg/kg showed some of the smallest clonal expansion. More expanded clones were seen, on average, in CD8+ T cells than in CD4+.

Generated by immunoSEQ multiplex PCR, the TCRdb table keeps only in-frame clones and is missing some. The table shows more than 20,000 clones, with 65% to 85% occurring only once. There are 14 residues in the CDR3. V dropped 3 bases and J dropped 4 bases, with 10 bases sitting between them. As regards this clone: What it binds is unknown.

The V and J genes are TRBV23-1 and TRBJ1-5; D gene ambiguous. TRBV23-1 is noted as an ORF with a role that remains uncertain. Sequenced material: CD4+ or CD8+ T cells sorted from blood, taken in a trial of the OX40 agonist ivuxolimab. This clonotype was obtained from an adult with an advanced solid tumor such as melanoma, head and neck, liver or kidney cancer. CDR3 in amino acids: CASSQGFGNQPQHF. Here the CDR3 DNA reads TGCGCCAGCAGTCAGGGTTTTGGGAATCAGCCCCAGCATTTT.